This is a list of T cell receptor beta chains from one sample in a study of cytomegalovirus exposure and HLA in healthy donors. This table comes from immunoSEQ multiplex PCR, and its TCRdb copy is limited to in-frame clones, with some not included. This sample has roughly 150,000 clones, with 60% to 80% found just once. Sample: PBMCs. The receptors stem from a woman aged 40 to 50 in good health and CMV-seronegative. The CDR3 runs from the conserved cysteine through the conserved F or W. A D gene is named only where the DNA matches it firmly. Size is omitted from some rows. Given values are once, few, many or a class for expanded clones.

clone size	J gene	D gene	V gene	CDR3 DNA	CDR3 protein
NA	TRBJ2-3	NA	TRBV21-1	TGTGCCAGCAGCACCGGCGGCCCCACAGATACGCAGTATTTT	CASSTGGPTDTQYF
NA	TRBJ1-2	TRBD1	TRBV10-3	TGTGCCATCACCATGGGACAGGGGGACTATGGCTACACCTTC	CAITMGQGDYGYTF
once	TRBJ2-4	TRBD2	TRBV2	TGTGCCAGCAGTGATTATAGGACTAGCGGGAGAGTGGGCCCTATAGGCATTCAGTACTTC	CASSDYRTSGRVGPIGIQYF
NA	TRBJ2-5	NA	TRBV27	TGTGCCAGCAGTCGCCCTCAAGAGGCCCAGTACTTC	CASSRPQEAQYF
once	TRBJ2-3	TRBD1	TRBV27	TGTGCCAGCAGTTTAACGGGACAGGCAACAGATACGCAGTATTTT	CASSLTGQATDTQYF
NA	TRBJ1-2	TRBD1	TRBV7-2	TGTGCCAGCAGCCTGCAGACAGGGGCCGTTTCGAATTATGGCTACACCTTC	CASSLQTGAVSNYGYTF
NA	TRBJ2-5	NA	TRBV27	TGTGCCAGCAGTTTATGGGCAGGGATGGAGACCCAGTACTTC	CASSLWAGMETQYF
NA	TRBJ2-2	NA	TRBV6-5	TGTGCCAGCAGTATCCGAATGACAGGGACTGGGGAGCTGTTTTTT	CASSIRMTGTGELFF
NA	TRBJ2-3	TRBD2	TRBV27	TGTGCCAGCAGGGGACTAGCGGGGGGTACAGATACGCAGTATTTT	CASRGLAGGTDTQYF
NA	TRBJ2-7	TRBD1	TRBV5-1	TGCGCCAGCAGCCTACAAAGACAGGGCCTGTCCTACGAGCAGTACTTC	CASSLQRQGLSYEQYF
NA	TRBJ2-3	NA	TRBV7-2	TGTGCCAGCAGCTTAAGTTCGGGTTACACAGATACGCAGTATTTT	CASSLSSGYTDTQYF
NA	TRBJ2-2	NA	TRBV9	TGTGCCAGCAGCGTAGATCTGCTAACCGGGGAGCTGTTTTTT	CASSVDLLTGELFF
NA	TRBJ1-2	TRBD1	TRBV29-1	TGCAGCGTTGAAGAGGGACAGGGGGCGTTTGGCTACACCTTC	CSVEEGQGAFGYTF
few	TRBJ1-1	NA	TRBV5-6	TGTGCCAGCAGCTTTCAGAAAACTGAAGCTTTCTTT	CASSFQKTEAFF
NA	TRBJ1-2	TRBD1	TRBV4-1	TGCGCCAGCAGCCAAGATGGAACAGGGGTACCTCTTGGCTACACCTTC	CASSQDGTGVPLGYTF
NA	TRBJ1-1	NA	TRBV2	TGTGCCAGCAATCTTCCGGGACTAGCGGGAGGGGATTTGAAGGCTTTCTTT	CASNLPGLAGGDLKAFF
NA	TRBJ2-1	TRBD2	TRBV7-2	TGTGCCAGCAGCTTGCCGGCGACTAGCGGGAGTATCAATGAGCAGTTCTTC	CASSLPATSGSINEQFF
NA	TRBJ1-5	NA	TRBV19	TGTGCCAGTAGTATTAGCCATAGCAATCAGCCCCAGCATTTT	CASSISHSNQPQHF
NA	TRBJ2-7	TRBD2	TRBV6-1	TGTGCCAGCAGTGAAGCGACTAGCGGGGGGGCGAGGGAGCAGTACTTC	CASSEATSGGAREQYF
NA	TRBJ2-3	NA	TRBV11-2	TGTGCCAGCAGCTTAGGCGGCACAGATACGCAGTATTTT	CASSLGGTDTQYF
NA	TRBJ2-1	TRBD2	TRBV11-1	TGTGCCAGCAGCCCAAGAGCGGGGGGGAAAAATGAGCAGTTCTTC	CASSPRAGGKNEQFF
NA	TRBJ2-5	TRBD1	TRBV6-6	TGTGCCAGCAACAAAGGACAGGGATTACAAGAGACCCAGTACTTC	CASNKGQGLQETQYF
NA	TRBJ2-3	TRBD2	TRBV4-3	TGCGCCAGCAGCCAAGATGCCGGGACTAGCGGAGATACGCAGTATTTT	CASSQDAGTSGDTQYF
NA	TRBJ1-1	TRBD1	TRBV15	TGTGCCACCAGCAGAGGGGACAGGGCGGTTACTGAAGCTTTCTTT	CATSRGDRAVTEAFF
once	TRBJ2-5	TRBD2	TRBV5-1	TGCGCCAGCAGCTTGGCGGGACTAGCGGGGGGGCTTAGGGAGGAAGGAGAGACCCAGTACTTC	CASSLAGLAGGLREEGETQYF
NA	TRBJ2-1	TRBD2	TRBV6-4	TGTGCCAGCAGTGTCCAGCCAGTACTAGCGGGGGGATACAATGAGCAGTTCTTC	CASSVQPVLAGGYNEQFF
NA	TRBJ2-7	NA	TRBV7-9	TGTGCCAGCAGTGAACGGGGGTACGAGCAGTACTTC	CASSERGYEQYF
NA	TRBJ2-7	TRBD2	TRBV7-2	TGTGCCAGCAGCTTAGGGGAGCGGGGGGGGACCTACGAGCAGTACTTC	CASSLGERGGTYEQYF
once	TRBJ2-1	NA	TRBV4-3	TGCGCCAGCAGCCAAGATCGGGGTCTCTACAATGAGCAGTTCTTC	CASSQDRGLYNEQFF
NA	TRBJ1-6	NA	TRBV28	TGTGCCAGCAGTGTCTCCCACAGGCAAAGGAATTCACCCCTCCACTTT	CASSVSHRQRNSPLHF
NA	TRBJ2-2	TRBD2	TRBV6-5	TGTGCCAGCAGTTACCAAGGACTAGCCGGGGAGCTGTTTTTT	CASSYQGLAGELFF
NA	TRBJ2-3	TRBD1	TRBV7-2	TGTGCCAGCAGCTTAGGGACAGGGGTATACACAGATACGCAGTATTTT	CASSLGTGVYTDTQYF
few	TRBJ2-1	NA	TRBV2	TGTGCCAGCAGTCGGACACAGGAAACCTACAATGAGCAGTTCTTC	CASSRTQETYNEQFF
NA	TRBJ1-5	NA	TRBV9	TGTGCCAGCAGCGTAAGCGAGGGTTCTCAGCCCCAGCATTTT	CASSVSEGSQPQHF
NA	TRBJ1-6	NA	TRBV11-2	TGTGCCAGCAGCTACGGGGGGCATAATTCACCCCTCCACTTT	CASSYGGHNSPLHF
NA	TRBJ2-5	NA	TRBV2	TGTGCCAGCGGGGGCGGGGGAGGGACCCAGTACTTC	CASGGGGGTQYF
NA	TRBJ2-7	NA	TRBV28	TGTGCCAGCAGTCGTCGCTACGAGCAGTACTTC	CASSRRYEQYF
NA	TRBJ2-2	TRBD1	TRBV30	TGTGCCTGGAGTGTAGGCCACAGGGGGTCGGCCACCGGGGAGCTGTTTTTT	CAWSVGHRGSATGELFF
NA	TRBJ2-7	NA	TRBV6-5	TGTGCCACATCAGGAACAGGTTCATACGAGCAGTACTTC	CATSGTGSYEQYF
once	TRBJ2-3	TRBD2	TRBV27	TGTGCCACCCTGGCAGGGAAAGGACTAGCGGGGCTTACCGGGGCAGATACGCAGTATTTT	CATLAGKGLAGLTGADTQYF
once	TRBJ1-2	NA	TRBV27	TGTGCCAGCAGTTTGGGCAGGGCTAACTATGGCTACACCTTC	CASSLGRANYGYTF
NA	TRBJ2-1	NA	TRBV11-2	TGTGCCAGCAGCTTAGTTGGGCAGGGAGGCCGAGGTGAGCAGTTCTTC	CASSLVGQGGRGEQFF
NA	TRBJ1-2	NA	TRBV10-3	TGTGCCATCAGGGGGCAGGACTATGGCTACACCTTC	CAIRGQDYGYTF
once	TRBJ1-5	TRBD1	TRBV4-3	TGCGCCAGCAGCCAAGGACGACAGGGAGGCAATCAGCCCCAGCATTTT	CASSQGRQGGNQPQHF
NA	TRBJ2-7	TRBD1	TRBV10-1	TGCGCCAGCAGTAAGGGGACAGGGGGCTACGAGCAGTACTTC	CASSKGTGGYEQYF
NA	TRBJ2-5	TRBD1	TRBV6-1	TGTGCCAGCAGTGAATGGCAGGGGGCTGCGGGGACCCAGTACTTC	CASSEWQGAAGTQYF
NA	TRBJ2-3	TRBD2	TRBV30	TGTGCCTGGAGTCCGTCGACTAGCGGGGGGATAACAGATACGCAGTATTTT	CAWSPSTSGGITDTQYF
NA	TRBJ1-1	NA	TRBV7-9	TGTGCCAGCAGCTTAGTAACAGTGAACACTGAAGCTTTCTTT	CASSLVTVNTEAFF